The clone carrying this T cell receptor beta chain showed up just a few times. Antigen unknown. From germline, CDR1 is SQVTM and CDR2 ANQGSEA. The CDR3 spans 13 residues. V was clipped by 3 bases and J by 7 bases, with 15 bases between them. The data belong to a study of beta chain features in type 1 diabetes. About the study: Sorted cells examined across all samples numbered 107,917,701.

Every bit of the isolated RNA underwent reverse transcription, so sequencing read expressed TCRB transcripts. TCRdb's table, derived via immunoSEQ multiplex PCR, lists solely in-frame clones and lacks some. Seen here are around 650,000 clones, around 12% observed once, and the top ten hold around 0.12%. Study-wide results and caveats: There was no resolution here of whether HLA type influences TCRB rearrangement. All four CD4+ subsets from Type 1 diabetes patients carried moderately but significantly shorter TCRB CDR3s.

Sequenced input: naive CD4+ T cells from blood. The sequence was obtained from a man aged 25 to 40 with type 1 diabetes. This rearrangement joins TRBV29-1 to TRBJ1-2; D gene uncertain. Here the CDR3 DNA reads TGCAGCGTTGAGTTTCGGTCAGCAAGTGGCTACACCTTC. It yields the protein CSVEFRSASGYTF.